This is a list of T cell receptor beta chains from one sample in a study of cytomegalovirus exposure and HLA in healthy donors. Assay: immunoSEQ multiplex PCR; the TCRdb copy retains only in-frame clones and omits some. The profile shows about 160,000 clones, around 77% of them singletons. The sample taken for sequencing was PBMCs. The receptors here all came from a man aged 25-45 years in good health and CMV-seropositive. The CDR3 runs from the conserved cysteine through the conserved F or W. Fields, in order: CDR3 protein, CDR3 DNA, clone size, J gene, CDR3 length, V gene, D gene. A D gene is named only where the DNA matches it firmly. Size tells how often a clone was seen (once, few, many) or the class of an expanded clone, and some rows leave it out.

CASSEDRGQLGYTF,TGTGCCAGCAGTGAAGACAGGGGGCAGCTTGGCTACACCTTC,.,TRBJ1-2,14,TRBV5-4,TRBD1
CASGEGYYGYTF,TGTGCCTCCGGGGAAGGGTACTATGGCTACACCTTC,.,TRBJ1-2,12,TRBV6-5,.
CASSNSQGAHHGYTF,TGTGCCAGCAGCAATTCCCAGGGGGCACACCATGGCTACACCTTC,.,TRBJ1-2,15,TRBV5-4,TRBD1
CASSGTSGPQETQYF,TGTGCCAGCAGTGGGACTAGCGGGCCCCAAGAGACCCAGTACTTC,.,TRBJ2-5,15,TRBV25-1,TRBD2
CASSLRGTYEQYF,TGTGCCAGCAGTTTACGGGGAACCTACGAGCAGTACTTC,.,TRBJ2-7,13,TRBV27,.
CASSPTSGGLETQYF,TGTGCCAGCAGTCCGACTAGCGGGGGACTGGAGACCCAGTACTTC,.,TRBJ2-5,15,TRBV7-3,TRBD2
CASSIGRQPYYEQYF,TGTGCCAGTAGTATAGGGAGACAGCCTTACTACGAGCAGTACTTC,.,TRBJ2-7,15,TRBV19,.
CASSEGPYTGELFF,TGCGCCAGCAGTGAGGGCCCATACACCGGGGAGCTGTTTTTT,.,TRBJ2-2,14,TRBV10-2,.
CASMDSRYEQYF,TGTGCCAGCATGGACAGTCGGTACGAGCAGTACTTC,.,TRBJ2-7,12,TRBV2,.
CASSMGLGVLNTEAFF,TGTGCCAGCAGCATGGGTTTGGGAGTATTGAACACTGAAGCTTTCTTT,.,TRBJ1-1,16,TRBV5-6,.
CASSPSVSNTEAFF,TGTGCCAGCAGTCCTTCGGTATCGAACACTGAAGCTTTCTTT,.,TRBJ1-1,14,TRBV28,.
CASGNGVASNQPQHF,TGTGCCAGCGGTAACGGGGTGGCTAGCAATCAGCCCCAGCATTTT,.,TRBJ1-5,15,TRBV7-2,.
CASSGTGSLGELFF,TGTGCCAGCAGCGGGACAGGGTCTCTCGGGGAGCTGTTTTTT,.,TRBJ2-2,14,TRBV9,TRBD1
CASRYGTATEAFF,TGTGCCAGCAGATACGGGACAGCGACTGAAGCTTTCTTT,.,TRBJ1-1,13,TRBV27,TRBD1
CASSLTGVTEAFF,TGCGCCAGCAGCCTGACAGGGGTTACTGAAGCTTTCTTT,.,TRBJ1-1,13,TRBV4-1,TRBD1
CASSLDRGRGSRNTGELFF,TGTGCCAGCAGCTTAGATCGGGGCAGGGGGTCCCGGAACACCGGGGAGCTGTTTTTT,.,TRBJ2-2,19,TRBV7-6,TRBD1
CAWSSRGIYEQYF,TGTGCCTGGAGTAGCAGGGGGATCTACGAGCAGTACTTC,.,TRBJ2-7,13,TRBV30,TRBD1
CASRTDRTGWSPLHF,TGTGCCAGCAGGACGGACAGGACAGGATGGTCACCCCTCCACTTT,.,TRBJ1-6,15,TRBV7-6,TRBD1
CASSPGLGDNSPLHF,TGTGCCAGCAGCCCGGGCCTAGGGGATAATTCACCCCTCCACTTT,.,TRBJ1-6,15,TRBV28,.
CASRRANDNEQFF,TGTGCCAGCAGGCGGGCTAATGACAATGAGCAGTTCTTC,.,TRBJ2-1,13,TRBV7-9,.
CASRPQGTNEKLFF,TGCGCCAGCAGACCACAGGGAACTAATGAAAAACTGTTTTTT,.,TRBJ1-4,14,TRBV5-1,.
CASRKGGGTGQPQHF,TGCGCCAGCAGGAAAGGTGGGGGGACTGGTCAGCCCCAGCATTTT,.,TRBJ1-5,15,TRBV5-1,.
CASSPLGLAGEETQYF,TGTGCCAGCAGTCCACTCGGACTAGCTGGAGAAGAGACCCAGTACTTC,.,TRBJ2-5,16,TRBV27,TRBD2
CASMTDSNYGYTF,TGTGCCAGCATGACCGACTCCAACTATGGCTACACCTTC,.,TRBJ1-2,13,TRBV7-9,.
CASSLVMGETEAFF,TGCGCCAGCAGCTTGGTTATGGGAGAAACTGAAGCTTTCTTT,.,TRBJ1-1,14,TRBV5-1,.
CAIRPDSDLYGYTF,TGTGCCATCAGGCCCGACAGCGACCTCTATGGCTACACCTTC,.,TRBJ1-2,14,TRBV10-3,.
CASRVSSTGNYEQYF,TGTGCCAGCAGAGTTTCTTCGACAGGGAACTACGAGCAGTACTTC,few,TRBJ2-7,15,TRBV27,TRBD1
CASSQDGQRTFSTDTQYF,TGTGCCAGCAGCCAAGATGGCCAGCGGACCTTCAGCACAGATACGCAGTATTTT,.,TRBJ2-3,18,TRBV14,.
CASDRGYGTEAFF,TGTGCCAGCGACAGGGGTTATGGGACTGAAGCTTTCTTT,.,TRBJ1-1,13,TRBV7-9,TRBD1
CASSPPGADTQYF,TGTGCCAGCAGCCCTCCGGGGGCAGATACGCAGTATTTT,once,TRBJ2-3,13,TRBV7-3,.
CASSERYGYTF,TGTGCCAGTAGTGAGAGATATGGCTACACCTTC,.,TRBJ1-2,11,TRBV19,.
CASSEAQGNGYTF,TGTGCCAGCAGTGAAGCCCAGGGCAACGGCTACACCTTC,.,TRBJ1-2,13,TRBV6-1,.
CASRAPGDSPLHF,TGTGCCAGCAGGGCCCCAGGCGATTCACCCCTCCACTTT,.,TRBJ1-6,13,TRBV7-2,.
CSVERDSYEQYF,TGCAGCGTTGAAAGAGACAGCTACGAGCAGTACTTC,.,TRBJ2-7,12,TRBV29-1,.
CASSRDLGTSVSGELFF,TGTGCCAGCAGCCGAGACCTCGGGACTAGCGTCTCCGGGGAGCTGTTTTTT,.,TRBJ2-2,17,TRBV6-4,TRBD2
CASSEDRSSGANVLTF,TGTGCCAGCAGCGAGGACAGATCCTCTGGGGCCAACGTCCTGACTTTC,.,TRBJ2-6,16,TRBV28,.
CASSVGGGNQPQHF,TGTGCCAGCAGTGTAGGAGGGGGCAATCAGCCCCAGCATTTT,once,TRBJ1-5,14,TRBV6-1,.
CASSGQGADIANTGELFF,TGTGCCAGCAGCGGACAGGGGGCTGATATCGCGAACACCGGGGAGCTGTTTTTT,.,TRBJ2-2,18,TRBV7-2,TRBD1
CAWSVRQVTGNTIYF,TGTGCCTGGAGTGTACGACAGGTCACCGGAAACACCATATATTTT,.,TRBJ1-3,15,TRBV30,.
CAISRQGFNQPQHF,TGTGCCATCAGCCGACAGGGTTTCAATCAGCCCCAGCATTTT,few,TRBJ1-5,14,TRBV10-3,TRBD1
CASSAGGGSPLHF,TGTGCCAGCAGTGCAGGGGGCGGTTCACCCCTCCACTTT,.,TRBJ1-6,13,TRBV6-4,TRBD1
CAIKGQGTLSTEAFF,TGTGCCATAAAGGGACAGGGGACCCTTAGCACTGAAGCTTTCTTT,once,TRBJ1-1,15,TRBV10-3,TRBD1
CASSSEAGVNEKLFF,TGTGCCAGCAGCTCCGAGGCGGGAGTCAATGAAAAACTGTTTTTT,.,TRBJ1-4,15,TRBV9,.
CASSLGQGNIYEQYF,TGTGCCAGCAGCTTAGGCCAGGGGAATATCTACGAGCAGTACTTC,.,TRBJ2-7,15,TRBV11-2,.
CASSLGTGAGNTIYF,TGCGCCAGCAGCTTGGGGACAGGGGCTGGAAACACCATATATTTT,.,TRBJ1-3,15,TRBV5-1,TRBD1
CASSFNRGISGQYF,TGTGCCAGCAGTTTTAACAGGGGGATAAGCGGGCAGTACTTC,few,TRBJ2-7,14,TRBV27,TRBD1